This T cell receptor (beta chain) was sequenced during a study of cytomegalovirus exposure and HLA in healthy donors. Study in general: An analysis done earlier identified roughly 120 million unique TCR beta sequences from about 180 million T cells.

Comments on this clone: The antigen remains unidentified.

The PCR had 60 Vbeta and 13 Jbeta primers. TCRdb's copy holds only in-frame clones and misses some; the assay was immunoSEQ multiplex PCR. This sample has about 50,000 clones; about three quarters occur once, and the top ten carry about 7.8%. Trimming pared 5 bases from V and 15 bases from J, leaving 17 bases between. Germline V lookup: CDR1 SGHDN, CDR2 FVKESK. This CDR3 spans 12 amino acids. Study-wide points: Presence/absence results assume similar sequencing depth per donor, which may not hold.

The rearrangement joins TRBV14 to TRBJ1-3; D is uncertain. Sequencing was performed on PBMCs. The source is a man aged 30-40 years in good health and CMV-seropositive. CDR3 loop: CASSATSTMAYF. CDR3 DNA: TGTGCCAGCAGCGCAACGTCGACTATGGCATATTTT.